This TCR beta chain was captured by sequencing in a study of early T cells in non-severe SARS-CoV-2 infection. Study details: Sequenced material consisted of bulk RNA (from unsorted whole blood), and chains were unpaired.

This clonotype was seen many times. Its specificity is not known. The study's findings and limits: The study's VDJdb matching favored anti-spike CD8 responses and missed private and CD4 specificities.

Trimming removed 4 bases at V and 3 bases at J, with 9 bases between. The length of the CDR3 is 13 residues. CDR1 and CDR2 (germline): SGHTA, FQGNSA. Researchers attached unique molecular identifiers to individual cDNA molecules. Using its own MiXCR run on the 5' RACE reads, TCRdb lists one record per CDR3 protein. The table includes just over 70,000 distinct CDR3 sequences, around 12% detected once. The V and J genes are TRBV7-2 and TRBJ2-5; a weak D match, TRBD2 (5 bases). The sample comprised whole blood. The sequence was collected from an adult who was a healthcare worker with PCR-confirmed SARS-CoV-2 infection or an uninfected control (not recorded which). The CDR3 nucleotides are TGTGCCAGCAGCTCAGAGAGGGAAGAGACCCAGTACTTC. Protein product: CASSSEREETQYF.